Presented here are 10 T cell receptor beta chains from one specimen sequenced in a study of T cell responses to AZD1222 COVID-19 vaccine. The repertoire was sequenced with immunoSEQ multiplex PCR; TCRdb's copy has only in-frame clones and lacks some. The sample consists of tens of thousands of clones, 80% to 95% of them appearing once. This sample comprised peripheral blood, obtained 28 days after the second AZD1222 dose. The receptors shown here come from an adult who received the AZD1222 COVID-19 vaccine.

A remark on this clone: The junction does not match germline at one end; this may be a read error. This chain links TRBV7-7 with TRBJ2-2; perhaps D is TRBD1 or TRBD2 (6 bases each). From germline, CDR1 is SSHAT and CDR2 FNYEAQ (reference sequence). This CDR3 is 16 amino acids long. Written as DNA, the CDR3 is TGTGCTAGCAGCTTAGGAGGGGGAGCGAACACCGGGGAGCTGTTTTTT. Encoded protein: CASSLGGGANTGELFF. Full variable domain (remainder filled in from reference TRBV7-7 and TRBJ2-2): GAGVSQSPRYKVTKRGQDVTLRCDPISSHATLYWYQQALGQGPEFLTYFNYEAQPDKSGLPSDRFSAERPEGSISTLTIQRTEQRDSAMYRCASSLGGGANTGELFFGEGSRLTVL.

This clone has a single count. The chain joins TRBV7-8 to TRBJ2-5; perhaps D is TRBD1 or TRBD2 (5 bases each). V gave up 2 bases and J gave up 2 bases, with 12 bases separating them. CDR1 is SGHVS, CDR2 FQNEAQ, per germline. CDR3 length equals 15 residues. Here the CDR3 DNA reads TGTGCCAGCAGCTTAAGAGGGGCGGTACAAGAGACCCAGTACTTC. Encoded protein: CASSLRGAVQETQYF.

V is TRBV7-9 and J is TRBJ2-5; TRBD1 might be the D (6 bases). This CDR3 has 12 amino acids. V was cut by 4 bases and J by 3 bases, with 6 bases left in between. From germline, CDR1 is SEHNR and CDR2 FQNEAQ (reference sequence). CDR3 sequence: CASSWTEETQYF. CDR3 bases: TGTGCCAGCAGCTGGACAGAAGAGACCCAGTACTTC.

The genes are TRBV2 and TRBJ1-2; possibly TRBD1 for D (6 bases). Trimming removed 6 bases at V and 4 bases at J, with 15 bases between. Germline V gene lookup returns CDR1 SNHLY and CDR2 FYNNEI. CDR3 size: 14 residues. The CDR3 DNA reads TGTGCCAGCAGGCTACAGGGAAGCTCCTATGGCTACACCTTC. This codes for CASRLQGSSYGYTF.

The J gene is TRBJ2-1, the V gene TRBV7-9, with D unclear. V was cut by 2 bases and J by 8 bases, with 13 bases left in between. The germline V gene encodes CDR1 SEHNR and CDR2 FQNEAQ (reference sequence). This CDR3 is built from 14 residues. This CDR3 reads CASSLHLTGDEQFF. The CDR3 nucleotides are TGTGCCAGCAGCTTACACCTGACTGGCGATGAGCAGTTCTTC.

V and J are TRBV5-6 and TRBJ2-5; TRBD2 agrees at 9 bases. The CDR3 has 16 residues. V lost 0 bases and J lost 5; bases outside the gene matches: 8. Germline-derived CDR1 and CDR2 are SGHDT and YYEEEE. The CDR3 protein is CASSLVGGRASETQYF. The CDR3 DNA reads TGTGCCAGCAGCTTGGTGGGCGGGAGGGCTTCCGAGACCCAGTACTTC.

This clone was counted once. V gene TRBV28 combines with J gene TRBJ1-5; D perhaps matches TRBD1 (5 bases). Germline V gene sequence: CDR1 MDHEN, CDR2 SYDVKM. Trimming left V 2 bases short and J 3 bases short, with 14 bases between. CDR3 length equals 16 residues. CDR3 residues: CASSLGRGPNNQPQHF. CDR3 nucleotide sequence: TGTGCCAGCAGTTTAGGGCGGGGACCTAACAATCAGCCCCAGCATTTT.

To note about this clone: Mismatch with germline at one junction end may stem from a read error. The CDR3 here is CAWSVMRTGNTTYF. The CDR3 nucleotides read TGTGCCTGGAGTGTAATGAGAACTGGAAACACCACATATTTT. The chain combines TRBV30 with TRBJ1-3; D unresolved. CDR3 size: 14 residues. CDR1 is GTSNPN, CDR2 SVGIG, per germline (reference sequence).

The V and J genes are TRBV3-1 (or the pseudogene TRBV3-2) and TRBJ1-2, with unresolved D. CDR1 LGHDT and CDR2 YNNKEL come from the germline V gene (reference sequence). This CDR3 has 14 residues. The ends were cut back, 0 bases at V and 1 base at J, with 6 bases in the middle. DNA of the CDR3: TGTGCCAGCAGCCAAGAGGCGGATAACTATGGCTACACCTTC. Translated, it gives CASSQEADNYGYTF.

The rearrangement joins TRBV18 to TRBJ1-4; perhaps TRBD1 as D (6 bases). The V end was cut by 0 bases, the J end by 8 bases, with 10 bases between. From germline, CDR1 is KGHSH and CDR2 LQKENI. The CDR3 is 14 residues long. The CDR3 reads CASSPPAGHEKLFF. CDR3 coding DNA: TGTGCCAGCTCACCACCGGCGGGACACGAAAAACTGTTTTTT.